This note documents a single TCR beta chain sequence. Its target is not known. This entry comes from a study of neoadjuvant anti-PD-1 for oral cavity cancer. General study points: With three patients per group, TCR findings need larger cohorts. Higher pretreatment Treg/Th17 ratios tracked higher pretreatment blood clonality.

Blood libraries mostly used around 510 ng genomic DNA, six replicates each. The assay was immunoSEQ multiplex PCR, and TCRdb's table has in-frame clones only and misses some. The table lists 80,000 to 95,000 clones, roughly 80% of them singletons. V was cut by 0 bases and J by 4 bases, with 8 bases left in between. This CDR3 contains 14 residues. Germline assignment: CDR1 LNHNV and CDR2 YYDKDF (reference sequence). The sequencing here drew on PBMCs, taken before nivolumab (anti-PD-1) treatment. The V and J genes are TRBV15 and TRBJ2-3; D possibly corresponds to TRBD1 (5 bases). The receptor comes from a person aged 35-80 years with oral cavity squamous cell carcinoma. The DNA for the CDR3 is TGTGCCACCAGCAGAGACAGGGTCGCAGATACGCAGTATTTT. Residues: CATSRDRVADTQYF.